What follows is one T cell receptor (beta chain) and its context. Produced via immunoSEQ multiplex PCR; TCRdb's table is partial and in-frame only. The sample carries over 950,000 clones, around 77% recorded once. This entry comes from a study of shared clonotypes between healthy human individuals. The ends lost 6 bases at V and 14 bases at J; junction bases unmatched: 7. Germline CDR1 and CDR2: MDHEN and SYDVKM. This CDR3 is built from 12 residues. The genes are TRBV28 and TRBJ2-1; TRBD1 agrees at 10 bases. The sequenced sample consisted of memory CD4+ T cells from PBMCs. Stated subset: CD45RA-negative fraction. The clonotype comes from a man aged 18 to 29 in good health. Some clones in this sample may be carry-over from other donors' samples. CDR3: CASSLRTGGKFF. The CDR3 region has the DNA TGTGCCAGCAGCCTGAGGACAGGGGGAAAGTTCTTC.